The 17 T cell receptor beta chains below all came from one sample that was sequenced in a study of early T cells in non-severe SARS-CoV-2 infection. A single record per CDR3 protein comes from TCRdb applying MiXCR to the 5' RACE reads. Counted here are roughly 26,000 distinct CDR3 sequences, approximately 5.1% occurring once; the ten biggest clones make up approximately 4%. Sequences were obtained from whole blood. These receptors were taken from an adult who was a healthcare worker with PCR-confirmed SARS-CoV-2 infection or an uninfected control (not recorded which).

V gene TRBV10-3 combines with J gene TRBJ1-1; D not resolved. Trimming stripped 0 bases from V and 0 bases from J, with 8 bases between. There are 15 residues in the CDR3. Germline-derived CDR1 and CDR2 are ENHRY and SYGVKD. CDR3 sequence: CAISESRGMNTEAFF. In DNA, the CDR3 is TGTGCCATCAGTGAGTCGAGAGGCATGAACACTGAAGCTTTCTTT.

This clonotype was observed at least ten times. The chain links TRBV7-6 to TRBJ2-3, with TRBD2 identical over 14 bases. The germline gives CDR1 SGHVS, CDR2 FNYEAQ. V gave up 5 bases and J gave up 3 bases; unmatched junction bases: 16. The CDR3 has 20 amino acids. CDR3 DNA sequence: TGTGCCAGCAGCCTCCGACTAGCGGGGGGGCGGGGGCTTGAAACAGATACGCAGTATTTT. This gives the protein CASSLRLAGGRGLETDTQYF.

This clonotype was picked up many times. This sequence joins TRBV30 and TRBJ1-2, with a weak D call TRBD1 (5 bases). In germline, CDR1 is GTSNPN, CDR2 SVGIG (reference sequence). This CDR3 is 14 amino acids long. Trimming took 4 bases from V and 4 from J, leaving 16 bases between them. The CDR3 nucleotides are TGTGCCTGGATCACCCCAGGGCTAGCCTATGGCTACACCTTC. This translates into CAWITPGLAYGYTF.

This clonotype has ten or more counts. The chain carries TRBV6-6 and TRBJ1-2, with 11 bases that match TRBD1. V shed 2 bases, J shed 4 bases, and the junction held 6 bases outside the gene matches. CDR3 length: 16 residues. The germline CDR1 and CDR2 sequences are MNHNY and SVGAGI (reference sequence). The CDR3 coding sequence is TGTGCCAGCAGTTACCCTGGACAGGGGGCAGGCTATGGCTACACCTTC. This sequence encodes CASSYPGQGAGYGYTF.

This clonotype was counted at least ten times. This chain connects TRBV7-6 to TRBJ2-1; D is unresolved. Germline CDR1 and CDR2: SGHVS and FNYEAQ. V was shortened by 5 bases and J by 6 bases, with 17 bases between the two germline ends. CDR3 size: 15 residues. CDR3 bases: TGTGCCAGCAGCCGACGGATAGGATCGGGCAATGAGCAGTTCTTC. This codes for CASSRRIGSGNEQFF.

This clonotype has just a few counts. V is TRBV30 and J is TRBJ2-1; D unclear. Deletions cut 2 bases from V and 0 bases from J, with 11 bases between. The CDR3 runs 15 residues. The germline CDR1 and CDR2 sequences are GTSNPN and SVGIG (reference sequence). The CDR3 reads CAWSTAASSYNEQFF. DNA of the CDR3: TGTGCCTGGAGTACGGCTGCGAGCTCCTACAATGAGCAGTTCTTC.

This clonotype was detected only a few times. This chain uses TRBV6-1 with TRBJ2-7; 7 bases agree with TRBD1. The germline V gene encodes CDR1 MNHNS and CDR2 SASEGT. Losses at the gene ends were 4 bases for V and 2 bases for J; bases not matched to a gene: 5. There are 14 residues in the CDR3. CDR3 sequence (DNA): TGTGCCAGCAGTGTCGACAGGGCTACCTACGAGCAGTACTTC. Translating it yields CASSVDRATYEQYF.

This clonotype was observed at least ten times. The V and J genes are TRBV3-1 and TRBJ1-1, with a tentative D call TRBD1 (5 bases). Trimming left V 4 bases short and J 1 base short, with 7 bases between. The germline CDR1 and CDR2 sequences are LGHDT and YNNKEL (reference sequence). The CDR3 loop spans 13 amino acids. CDR3 sequence: CASSPRENTEAFF. The CDR3 DNA reads as TGTGCCAGCAGCCCCAGGGAGAACACTGAAGCTTTCTTT.

This clonotype was counted many times. The chain has TRBV29-1 and TRBJ1-1, with D possibly being TRBD1 (6 bases). CDR1 SQVTM and CDR2 ANQGSEA come from the germline V gene. This CDR3 has 10 amino acids. Trimming took off 4 bases at V and 11 bases at J, with 11 bases between the two ends. Written as DNA, the CDR3 is TGCAGCGTTGTGGGGGCGCGGGCTTTCTTT. Translation: CSVVGARAFF.

J is TRBJ2-1 and V is TRBV29-1, with D perhaps matching TRBD2 (5 bases). Germline V gene sequence: CDR1 SQVTM, CDR2 ANQGSEA. CDR3 length: 14 amino acids. V was cut by 7 bases and J by 6 bases, with 19 bases left in between. CDR3 protein: CSAPDSTGFNEQFF. The DNA for the CDR3 is TGCAGCGCCCCGGACTCGACTGGGTTCAATGAGCAGTTCTTC.

This clonotype was observed a few times. This chain connects TRBV20-1 to TRBJ2-1, with TRBD1 as a possible D gene (5 bases). Trimming shortened V by 0 bases and J by 4 bases, and 10 bases separated the two germline ends. The germline V gene encodes CDR1 DFQATT and CDR2 SNEGSKA (reference sequence). CDR3 size: 14 residues. Written as DNA, the CDR3 is TGCAGTGCTAGAGACAGGGTGAATTACAATGAGCAGTTCTTC. This encodes CSARDRVNYNEQFF.

The table lists this clonotype with many counts. This chain connects TRBV23-1 to TRBJ2-2, with D tentatively TRBD2 (5 bases). TRBV23-1 is an open reading frame, and its role is uncertain. With 4 bases removed from V and 6 bases from J, the gap between germline ends came to 24 bases. This CDR3 contains 18 residues. The DNA of the CDR3 is TGCGCCAGCAGTCTCTCAGAGTCATTGACTACCCCGGCCGGGGAGCTGTTTTTT. Its protein product is CASSLSESLTTPAGELFF.

This clonotype was observed at least ten times. The gene calls are TRBV6-1 and TRBJ2-3; weak D call: TRBD2 (6 bases). Looked up from germline, CDR1 is MNHNS and CDR2 is SASEGT. The length of the CDR3 is 13 residues. V dropped 3 bases and J dropped 5 bases, with 9 bases sitting between them. CDR3 protein: CASSDTGGDTQYF. The CDR3 bases are TGTGCCAGCAGTGACACCGGGGGAGATACGCAGTATTTT.

In its sample, this clonotype was seen a few times. The chain uses TRBV11-2 and TRBJ1-6, with a tentative D call TRBD1 (5 bases). Germline CDR1 is SGHAT and CDR2 is FQNNGV. CDR3 length: 11 amino acids. Trimming shortened V by 6 bases and J by 16 bases, and 13 bases separated the two germline ends. CDR3 region: CASRGLLNLHF. Written as DNA, the CDR3 is TGTGCCAGCAGGGGGCTCCTGAATCTCCACTTT.

There are many counts of this clonotype. The chain uses TRBV19 and TRBJ1-2; D is uncertain. CDR1 is LNHDA and CDR2 is SQIVND in the germline V gene (reference sequence). Trimming shortened V by 8 bases and J by 5 bases, and 18 bases separated the two germline ends. This CDR3 contains 14 residues. In DNA, the CDR3 is TGTGCCAGTGGCTTTGGAGGTGGAGATTATGGCTACACCTTC. Amino acids: CASGFGGGDYGYTF.

This chain links TRBV12-3 or TRBV12-4 with TRBJ2-3, with D hard to call. The CDR3 covers 12 residues. The V and J ends lost 5 bases and 8 bases respectively, with 11 bases between them. The CDR3 DNA reads TGTGCCAGCAGTCTTACTGGTGTTACGCAGTATTTT. Its translation is CASSLTGVTQYF.

There are many counts of this clonotype. The rearrangement uses TRBV20-1 and TRBJ2-3, with TRBD2 matching 10 bases. The J segment lost 4 bases and the V segment lost 2 bases, leaving 9 bases of the junction unmatched. Per germline, CDR1 DFQATT and CDR2 SNEGSKA (reference sequence). The CDR3 contains 16 residues. The CDR3 region is CSARSTSGTSADTQYF. In DNA form, the CDR3 reads TGCAGTGCTAGATCCACCTCCGGGACTAGCGCAGATACGCAGTATTTT.